The sequence of this T cell receptor (beta chain) was determined in a study of metastatic and nonmetastatic thyroid tumors. In this sample, this clone turned up many times. The CDR3 covers 15 residues. Germline V gene sequence: CDR1 MGHRA, CDR2 YSYEKL. V lost 2 bases and J 5 bases, leaving 15 bases between the germline ends. Via MiXCR, TCRdb re-called the PCR reads. This table holds about 30,000 clones, around 4% found once. All patients were treatment-naive before thyroid surgery. The sequencing input was blood. The source is a female donor with papillary thyroid cancer or a benign thyroid nodule (not recorded which). Some clones in this sample may be carry-over from other donors' samples. The chain couples TRBV4-1 to TRBJ1-2; no definite D call. The CDR3 DNA is TGCGCCAGCAGCCAACCCCGGAGCGGCAAGTATGGCTACACCTTC. Encoded protein: CASSQPRSGKYGYTF.